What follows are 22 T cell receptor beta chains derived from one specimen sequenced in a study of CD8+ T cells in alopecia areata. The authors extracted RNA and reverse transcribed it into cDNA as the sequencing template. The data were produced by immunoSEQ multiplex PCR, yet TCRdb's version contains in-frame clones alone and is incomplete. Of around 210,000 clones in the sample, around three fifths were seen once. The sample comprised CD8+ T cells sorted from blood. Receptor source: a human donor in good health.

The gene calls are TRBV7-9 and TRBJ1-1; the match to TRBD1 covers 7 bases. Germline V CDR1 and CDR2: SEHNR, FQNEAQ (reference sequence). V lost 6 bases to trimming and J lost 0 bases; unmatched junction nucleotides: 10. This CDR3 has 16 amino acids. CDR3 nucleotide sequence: TGTGCCAGCAGATCAACTTCAGGGGGGATGAACACTGAAGCTTTCTTT. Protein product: CASRSTSGGMNTEAFF. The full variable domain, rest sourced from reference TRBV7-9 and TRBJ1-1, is DTGVSQNPRHKITKRGQNVTFRCDPISEHNRLYWYRQTLGQGPEFLTYFQNEAQLEKSRLLSDRFSAERPKGSFSTLEIQRTEQGDSAMYLCASRSTSGGMNTEAFFGQGTRLTVV.

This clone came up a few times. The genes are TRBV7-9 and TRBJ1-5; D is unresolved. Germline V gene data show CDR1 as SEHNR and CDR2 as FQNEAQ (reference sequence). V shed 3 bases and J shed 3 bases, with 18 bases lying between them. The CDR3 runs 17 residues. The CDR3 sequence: CASSFIGPGSDNQPQHF. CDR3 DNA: TGTGCCAGCAGCTTCATCGGACCGGGGAGCGACAATCAGCCCCAGCATTTT.

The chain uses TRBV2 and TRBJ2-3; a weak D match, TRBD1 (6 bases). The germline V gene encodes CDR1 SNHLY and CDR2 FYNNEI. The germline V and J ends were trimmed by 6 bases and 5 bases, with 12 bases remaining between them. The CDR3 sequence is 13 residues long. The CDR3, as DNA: TGTGCCAGCAGAAAGGGGGTAAGAGATACGCAGTATTTT. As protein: CASRKGVRDTQYF.

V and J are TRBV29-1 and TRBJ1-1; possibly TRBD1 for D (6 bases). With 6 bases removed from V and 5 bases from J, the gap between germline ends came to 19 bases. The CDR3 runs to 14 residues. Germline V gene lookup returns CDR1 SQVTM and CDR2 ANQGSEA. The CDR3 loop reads CSVGFGGSGTEAFF. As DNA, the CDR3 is TGCAGCGTGGGGTTCGGGGGCTCGGGAACTGAAGCTTTCTTT.

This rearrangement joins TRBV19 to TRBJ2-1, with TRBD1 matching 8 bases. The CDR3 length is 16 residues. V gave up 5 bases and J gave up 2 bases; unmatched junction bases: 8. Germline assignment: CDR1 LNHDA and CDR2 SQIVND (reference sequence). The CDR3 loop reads CASSLTGGTPYNEQFF. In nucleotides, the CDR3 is TGTGCCAGTAGTCTTACAGGGGGGACACCCTACAATGAGCAGTTCTTC.

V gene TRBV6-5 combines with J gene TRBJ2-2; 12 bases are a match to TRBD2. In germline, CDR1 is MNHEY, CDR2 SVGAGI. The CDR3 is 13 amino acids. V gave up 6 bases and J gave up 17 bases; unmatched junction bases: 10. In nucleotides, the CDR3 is TGTGCCAGCAGCCCAGGATCTAGCGGGGGGGCCTTTTTT. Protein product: CASSPGSSGGAFF.

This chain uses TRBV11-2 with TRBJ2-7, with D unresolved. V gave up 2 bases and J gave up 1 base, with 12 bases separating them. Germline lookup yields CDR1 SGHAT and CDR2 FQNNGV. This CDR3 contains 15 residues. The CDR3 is CASSLSQSISYEQYF. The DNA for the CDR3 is TGTGCCAGCAGCTTATCACAGAGCATTTCCTACGAGCAGTACTTC.

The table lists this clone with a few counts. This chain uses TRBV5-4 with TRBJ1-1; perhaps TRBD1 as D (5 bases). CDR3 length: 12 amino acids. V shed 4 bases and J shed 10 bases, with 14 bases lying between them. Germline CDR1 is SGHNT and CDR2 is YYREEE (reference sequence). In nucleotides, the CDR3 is TGTGCCAGCAGCAACCAGGGTTATCGAGCTTTCTTT. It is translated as CASSNQGYRAFF.

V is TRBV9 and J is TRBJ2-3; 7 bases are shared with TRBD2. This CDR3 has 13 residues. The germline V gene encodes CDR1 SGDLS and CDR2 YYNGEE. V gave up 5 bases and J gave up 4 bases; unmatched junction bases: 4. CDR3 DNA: TGTGCCAGCAGGTCTACTAGCGCAGATACGCAGTATTTT. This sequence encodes CASRSTSADTQYF.

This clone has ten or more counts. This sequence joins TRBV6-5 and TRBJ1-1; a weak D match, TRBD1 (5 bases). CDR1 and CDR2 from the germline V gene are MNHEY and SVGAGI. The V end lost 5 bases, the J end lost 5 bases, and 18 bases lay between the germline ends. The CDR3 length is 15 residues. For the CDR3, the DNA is TGTGCCAGCAGTCCGGGGACTTATGGAAAAACTGAAGCTTTCTTT. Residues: CASSPGTYGKTEAFF.

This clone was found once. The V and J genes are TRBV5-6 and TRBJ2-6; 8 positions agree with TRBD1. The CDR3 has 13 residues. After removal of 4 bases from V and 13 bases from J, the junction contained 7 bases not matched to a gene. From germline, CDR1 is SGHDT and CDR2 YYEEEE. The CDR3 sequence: CASSVRQGLVLTF. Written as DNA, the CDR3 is TGTGCCAGCAGCGTCCGACAGGGGCTGGTCCTGACTTTC.

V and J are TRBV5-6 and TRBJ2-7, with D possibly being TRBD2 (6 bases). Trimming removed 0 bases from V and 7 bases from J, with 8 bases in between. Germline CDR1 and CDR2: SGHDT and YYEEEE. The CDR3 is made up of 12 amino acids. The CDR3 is CASSLVRGEQYF. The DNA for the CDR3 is TGTGCCAGCAGCTTGGTCCGGGGGGAGCAGTACTTC.

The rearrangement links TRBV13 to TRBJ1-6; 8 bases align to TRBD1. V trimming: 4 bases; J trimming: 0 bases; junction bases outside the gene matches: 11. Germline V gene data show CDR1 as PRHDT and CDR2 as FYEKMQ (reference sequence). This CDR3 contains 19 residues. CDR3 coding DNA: TGTGCCAGCAGCTCGCCCGGGACAGGCCACGGCTCCTATAATTCACCCCTCCACTTT. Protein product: CASSSPGTGHGSYNSPLHF.

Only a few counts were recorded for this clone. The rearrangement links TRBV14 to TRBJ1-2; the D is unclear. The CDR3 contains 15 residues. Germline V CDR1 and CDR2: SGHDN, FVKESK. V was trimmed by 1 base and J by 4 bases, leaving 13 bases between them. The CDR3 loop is CASSQGPGPLYGYTF. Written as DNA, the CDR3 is TGTGCCAGCAGCCAAGGACCAGGCCCCCTCTATGGCTACACCTTC.

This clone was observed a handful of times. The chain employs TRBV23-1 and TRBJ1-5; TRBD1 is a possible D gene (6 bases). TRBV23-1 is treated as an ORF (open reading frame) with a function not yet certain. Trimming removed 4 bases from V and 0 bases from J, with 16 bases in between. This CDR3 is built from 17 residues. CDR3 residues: CASSPPPQGRSNQPQHF. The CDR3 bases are TGCGCCAGCAGTCCCCCGCCACAGGGTCGTAGCAATCAGCCCCAGCATTTT.

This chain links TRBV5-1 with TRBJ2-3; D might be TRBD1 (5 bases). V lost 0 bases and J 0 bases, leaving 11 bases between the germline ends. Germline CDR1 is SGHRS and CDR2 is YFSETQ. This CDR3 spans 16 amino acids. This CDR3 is CASSLAGPPSTDTQYF. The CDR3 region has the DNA TGCGCCAGCAGCTTGGCAGGGCCCCCTAGCACAGATACGCAGTATTTT.

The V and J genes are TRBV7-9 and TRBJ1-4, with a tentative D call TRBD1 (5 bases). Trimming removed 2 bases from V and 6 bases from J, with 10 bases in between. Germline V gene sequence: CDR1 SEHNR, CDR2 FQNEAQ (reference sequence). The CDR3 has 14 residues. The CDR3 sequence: CASSLYGGDEKLFF. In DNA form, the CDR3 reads TGTGCCAGCAGCTTATACGGGGGTGATGAAAAACTGTTTTTT.

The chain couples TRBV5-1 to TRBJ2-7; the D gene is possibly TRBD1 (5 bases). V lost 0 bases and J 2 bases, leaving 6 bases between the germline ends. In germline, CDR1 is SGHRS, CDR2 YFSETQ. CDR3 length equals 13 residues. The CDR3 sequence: CASSLDRTYEQYF. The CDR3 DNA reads TGCGCCAGCAGCTTGGACAGGACCTACGAGCAGTACTTC.

This chain's CDR3 is CASSVTGSTEAFF. For the CDR3, the DNA is TGTGCCAGCAGCGTTACAGGGAGCACTGAAGCTTTCTTT. The J gene is TRBJ1-1, the V gene TRBV9, with D perhaps matching TRBD1 (6 bases). The germline V gene encodes CDR1 SGDLS and CDR2 YYNGEE. The V gene lost 2 bases and the J gene lost 4 bases, with 9 bases spanning the gap. The CDR3 loop spans 13 amino acids. The full variable domain, with the rest looked up from reference TRBV9 and TRBJ1-1, is DSGVTQTPKHLITATGQRVTLRCSPRSGDLSVYWYQQSLDQGLQFLIQYYNGEERAKGNILERFSAQQFPDLHSELNLSSLELGDSALYFCASSVTGSTEAFFGQGTRLTVV.

The CDR3 reads CASSFTGTGVGGNQPQHF. As DNA, the CDR3 is TGTGCCAGCAGCTTTACCGGGACAGGGGTAGGGGGCAATCAGCCCCAGCATTTT. The chain links TRBV7-9 to TRBJ1-5; 10 nucleotides match TRBD1. V lost 3 bases to trimming and J lost 2 bases; unmatched junction nucleotides: 10. The CDR3 is made up of 18 amino acids. Germline-derived CDR1 and CDR2 are SEHNR and FQNEAQ (reference sequence).

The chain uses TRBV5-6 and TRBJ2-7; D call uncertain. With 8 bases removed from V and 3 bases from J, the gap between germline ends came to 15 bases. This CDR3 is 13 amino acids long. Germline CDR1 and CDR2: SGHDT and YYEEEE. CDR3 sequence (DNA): TGTGCCAGTAGGGCAGGCCCAGTCTACGAGCAGTACTTC. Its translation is CASRAGPVYEQYF.

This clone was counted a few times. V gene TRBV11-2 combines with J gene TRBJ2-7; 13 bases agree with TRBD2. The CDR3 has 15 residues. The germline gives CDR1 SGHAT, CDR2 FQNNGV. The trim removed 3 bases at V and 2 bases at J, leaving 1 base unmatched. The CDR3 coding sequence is TGTGCCAGCAGCTTCGGGACTAGCGGGGCCTACGAGCAGTACTTC. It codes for CASSFGTSGAYEQYF.